This record concerns one TCR beta chain sequence. V lost 6 bases and J lost 0, with 21 bases in between. The germline V gene encodes CDR1 MDHEN and CDR2 SYDVKM. This CDR3 has 17 amino acids. The sample belongs to a study of T cell changes during pregnancy in multiple sclerosis. Libraries were prepared by immunoSEQ multiplex PCR; TCRdb keeps only in-frame clonotypes and omits some of them. The profile covers some 54,000 clones, with approximately 93% appearing a single time and about 1.8% taken by the ten largest. The sample consisted of peripheral blood, taken after pregnancy. The chain has TRBV28 and TRBJ2-7; D is possibly TRBD2 (5 bases). The sequence derives from a female donor with multiple sclerosis, enrolled in a pregnancy study. In nucleotides, the CDR3 is TGTGCCAGCAGCACTAGGCCTGATGAAACATACTCCTACGAGCAGTACTTC. Translating gives CASSTRPDETYSYEQYF.